The sequence of this TCR beta chain was determined in a study of CD8 T cells in ankylosing spondylitis. Regarding the study as a whole: CD8+ by phenotype, disease-linked clones were relatively rare in peripheral blood. Significant enrichment of disease-linked clones was reported in matched ankylosing spondylitis synovial fluid. Blood from ankylosing spondylitis patients appeared to carry a characteristic roughly 8-variant TCR beta motif. A number of the motif variants had already been described in reactive arthritis synovial fluid and blood.

To note about this clonotype: Its antigen is undetermined.

Germline V gene lookup returns CDR1 SGHRS and CDR2 YFSETQ. The CDR3 has 14 residues. V lost 2 bases and J 2 bases, leaving 8 bases between the germline ends. Making the TCR beta libraries involved quantitative 5'-RACE with molecular barcodes. TCRdb processed the 5' RACE reads anew with MiXCR; each CDR3 protein has one entry. The data contain about 800,000 distinct CDR3 sequences, 12% of them singletons. The chain joins TRBV5-1 to TRBJ2-1; no clear D. Sequencing input: blood, either unsorted or a sorted T cell fraction (not recorded which). The TCR comes from a male donor with ankylosing spondylitis. In DNA, the CDR3 is TGCGCCAGCAGCTTTTCGGCCCCCTACAATGAGCAGTTCTTC. Residues: CASSFSAPYNEQFF. Looking up the rest from reference TRBV5-1 and TRBJ2-1 gives the full variable domain: KAGVTQTPRYLIKTRGQQVTLSCSPISGHRSVSWYQQTPGQGLQFLFEYFSETQRNKGNFPGRFSGRQFSNSRSEMNVSTLELGDSALYLCASSFSAPYNEQFFGPGTRLTVL.